This entry lists 14 T cell receptor beta chains sequenced from one sample in a study of fetal regulatory T cell absence and autoimmunity. Only in-frame clones appear in the TCRdb table, and some are missing; sequencing was by immunoSEQ multiplex PCR. The table records 95,000 or so clones, 60% to 80% of them present only once. The sequencing sample was made of pancreas tissue. Every receptor here comes from a male donor with IPEX syndrome.

The rearrangement links TRBV6-6 to TRBJ2-1; D ambiguous. Germline-derived CDR1 and CDR2 are MNHNY and SVGAGI (reference sequence). The CDR3 loop spans 12 amino acids. V lost 4 bases and J 3 bases, leaving 4 bases between the germline ends. The CDR3 sequence is CASSWDYNEQFF. Here the CDR3 DNA reads TGTGCCAGCAGTTGGGACTACAATGAGCAGTTCTTC.

The chain joins TRBV5-1 to TRBJ2-2, with D possibly matching TRBD1 (6 bases). This CDR3 is 16 amino acids long. Germline values: CDR1 SGHRS, CDR2 YFSETQ. Trimming removed 2 bases from V and 1 base from J, with 12 bases in between. The CDR3, as DNA: TGCGCCAGCAGCTTAGGTGTACAGGGGAACACCGGGGAGCTGTTTTTT. Translated: CASSLGVQGNTGELFF.

V is TRBV7-9 and J is TRBJ2-1; D ambiguous. Germline assignment: CDR1 SEHNR and CDR2 FQNEAQ (reference sequence). The CDR3 runs to 11 residues. V lost 2 bases and J lost 9, with 5 bases in between. CDR3 nucleotides: TGTGCCAGCAGCTTAACACGTGAGCAGTTCTTC. Protein: CASSLTREQFF.

J is TRBJ2-3 and V is TRBV9; TRBD1 is a possible D gene (6 bases). The CDR3 runs to 12 residues. V was trimmed by 3 bases and J by 5 bases, leaving 7 bases between them. Germline V CDR1 and CDR2: SGDLS, YYNGEE. The CDR3 sequence: CASSAQGDTQYF. Written as DNA, the CDR3 is TGTGCCAGCAGCGCACAGGGAGATACGCAGTATTTT.

This rearrangement joins TRBV11-2 to TRBJ2-7, with 10 bases matching TRBD2. Germline CDR1 reads SGHAT; CDR2 reads FQNNGV. J lost 3 bases, V lost 1 base, and 3 bases had no gene match. The CDR3 runs 15 residues. This CDR3 is CASSLGTSGFYEQYF. The CDR3 DNA sequence: TGTGCCAGCAGCTTAGGGACTAGCGGCTTCTACGAGCAGTACTTC.

The genes are TRBV6-5 and TRBJ2-7; TRBD1 might be the D (6 bases). The CDR3 has 14 residues. Trimming took 6 bases from V and 0 from J, leaving 12 bases between them. From germline, CDR1 is MNHEY and CDR2 SVGAGI. The CDR3 spells CASSFDRNSYEQYF. The CDR3 nucleotides read TGTGCCAGCAGCTTTGACAGGAACTCCTACGAGCAGTACTTC.

V is TRBV7-9 and J is TRBJ1-2; D not certain. This CDR3 has 12 amino acids. Trimming pared 1 base from V and 6 bases from J, leaving 6 bases between. The germline V gene encodes CDR1 SEHNR and CDR2 FQNEAQ (reference sequence). The CDR3 sequence is CASSLEVDGYTF. In DNA form, the CDR3 reads TGTGCCAGCAGCTTAGAAGTGGATGGCTACACCTTC. The whole variable domain, remainder taken from reference TRBV7-9 and TRBJ1-2, is DTGVSQNPRHKITKRGQNVTFRCDPISEHNRLYWYRQTLGQGPEFLTYFQNEAQLEKSRLLSDRFSAERPKGSFSTLEIQRTEQGDSAMYLCASSLEVDGYTFGSGTRLTVV.

This clone was counted a few times. This rearrangement joins TRBV2 to TRBJ2-7; D unresolved. V lost 6 bases and J 4 bases, leaving 7 bases between the germline ends. The length of the CDR3 is 11 residues. Germline values: CDR1 SNHLY, CDR2 FYNNEI. The CDR3 region has the DNA TGTGCCAGCAGCGACGGTTACGAGCAGTACTTC. It encodes CASSDGYEQYF.

This clone occurred a few times. The chain employs TRBV4-1 and TRBJ1-2; no definite D call. Trimming cost V 4 bases and J 6 bases, with 15 bases left between them. CDR1 and CDR2 (germline): MGHRA, YSYEKL. This CDR3 is built from 14 residues. The CDR3 loop is CASSRVGGGDGYTF. CDR3 coding DNA: TGCGCCAGCAGCCGGGTCGGAGGAGGCGATGGCTACACCTTC.

V and J are TRBV7-2 and TRBJ1-1, with D hard to call. V shed 1 base and J shed 3 bases, with 12 bases lying between them. This CDR3 comprises 15 residues. The V gene's germline CDR1 is SGHTA and CDR2 FQGNSA. Written as DNA, the CDR3 is TGTGCCAGCAGCTTAGGAGGCGTGAAGTACACTGAAGCTTTCTTT. Amino acid sequence: CASSLGGVKYTEAFF.

V is TRBV5-5 and J is TRBJ2-7; no clear D. Trimming removed 4 bases at V and 0 bases at J, with 8 bases between. The CDR3 has 13 amino acids. The V gene's germline CDR1 is SGHKS and CDR2 YYEKEE (reference sequence). CDR3 coding DNA: TGTGCCAGCAGCGGCCCGTCCTCCTACGAGCAGTACTTC. Translating it yields CASSGPSSYEQYF.

V and J are TRBV7-9 and TRBJ2-1, with 11 nucleotides matching TRBD2. The germline V gene has CDR1 SEHNR and CDR2 FQNEAQ (reference sequence). Trimming at V came to 6 bases and at J to 6 bases, leaving 7 bases not matched to a gene. The CDR3 runs 15 residues. The CDR3 is CASSFGLAGLNEQFF. CDR3 in DNA: TGTGCCAGCAGTTTCGGACTAGCGGGCCTCAATGAGCAGTTCTTC.

This clone appeared once. The chain employs TRBV6-5 and TRBJ2-7; 7 nucleotides line up with TRBD2. CDR1 and CDR2 from the germline V gene are MNHEY and SVGAGI. The trim removed 3 bases at V and 4 bases at J, leaving 6 bases unmatched. The CDR3 is made up of 14 amino acids. The CDR3 DNA is TGTGCCAGCAGTTATCTAGCGGAGCCTTACGAGCAGTACTTC. Its translation is CASSYLAEPYEQYF.

The genes are TRBV19 and TRBJ2-7, with D perhaps TRBD2 (6 bases). Germline V CDR1 and CDR2: LNHDA, SQIVND (reference sequence). Trimming removed 2 bases from V and 4 bases from J, with 15 bases in between. The CDR3 runs to 15 residues. The CDR3: CASSISPGLKYEQYF. CDR3 sequence (DNA): TGTGCCAGTAGTATATCGCCGGGACTGAAGTACGAGCAGTACTTC.